These 19 T cell receptor beta chains share one sample of origin, sequenced in a study of T cell changes during pregnancy in multiple sclerosis. Profiling relied on immunoSEQ multiplex PCR, and the TCRdb table lists in-frame clones only, not all of them. This sample yields tens of thousands of clones, of which about 90% are seen a single time; approximately 0.84% belongs to the top ten. Here the sequenced sample was peripheral blood, taken in the second trimester of pregnancy. These receptors all come from a female donor with multiple sclerosis, enrolled in a pregnancy study.

This chain connects TRBV25-1 to TRBJ2-2; 8 bases line up with TRBD2. Germline CDR1 and CDR2: MGHDK and SYGVNS. The CDR3 sequence is 16 residues long. Unmatched junction bases numbered 5, after V lost 3 bases and J lost 2 bases. The CDR3 region is CASSDGTRTNTGELFF. CDR3 in DNA: TGTGCCAGCAGTGATGGGACTAGGACCAACACCGGGGAGCTGTTTTTT.

The gene calls are TRBV7-9 and TRBJ2-1; TRBD2 agrees at 7 bases. CDR1 and CDR2 (germline): SEHNR, FQNEAQ (reference sequence). V shed 1 base, J shed 1 base, and the junction held 1 base outside the gene matches. The CDR3 spans 15 residues. CDR3 bases: TGTGCCAGCAGCTTAGACGGGGGGTCCTACAATGAGCAGTTCTTC. Translation: CASSLDGGSYNEQFF.

This chain uses TRBV4-3 with TRBJ1-1; D is uncertain. The ends were cut back, 1 base at V and 2 bases at J, with 14 bases in the middle. CDR3 length: 16 residues. Germline values: CDR1 LGHNA, CDR2 YSLEER. CDR3 protein: CASSQGLGLFNTEAFF. CDR3 coding DNA: TGCGCCAGCAGCCAAGGCTTAGGACTCTTTAACACTGAAGCTTTCTTT.

This chain uses TRBV4-1 with TRBJ1-2, with D possibly TRBD1 on 5 matching bases. This CDR3 contains 14 residues. V was shortened by 3 bases and J by 4 bases, with 12 bases between the two germline ends. From germline, CDR1 is MGHRA and CDR2 YSYEKL. The CDR3 loop reads CASSHVDRLYGYTF. The CDR3 DNA reads TGCGCCAGCAGCCATGTTGACAGACTCTATGGCTACACCTTC.

The genes are TRBV9 and TRBJ2-5; TRBD1 aligns across 8 bases. Germline V gene sequence: CDR1 SGDLS, CDR2 YYNGEE. The CDR3 sequence is 13 residues long. V lost 0 bases and J lost 5; bases outside the gene matches: 0. CDR3 loop: CASSVGQGETQYF. In DNA, the CDR3 is TGTGCCAGCAGCGTAGGACAGGGGGAGACCCAGTACTTC.

V is TRBV5-1 and J is TRBJ1-1; D is ambiguous. The CDR3 has 13 amino acids. Trimming removed 0 bases from V and 2 bases from J, with 5 bases in between. Germline CDR1 and CDR2: SGHRS and YFSETQ. CDR3 residues: CASSLGSNTEAFF. CDR3 DNA sequence: TGCGCCAGCAGCTTGGGCAGTAACACTGAAGCTTTCTTT.

The gene calls are TRBV7-2 and TRBJ1-4, with TRBD1 matching 8 bases. Germline CDR1 is SGHTA and CDR2 is FQGNSA. There are 14 residues in the CDR3. Losses at the gene ends were 2 bases for V and 8 bases for J; bases not matched to a gene: 4. The CDR3 bases are TGTGCCAGCAGCTTACAGGGGGCGGTGGAAAAACTGTTTTTT. This encodes CASSLQGAVEKLFF.

The V call is TRBV29-1, the J call TRBJ1-1; D not certain. Trimming shortened V by 4 bases and J by 4 bases, and 16 bases separated the two germline ends. CDR3 length: 14 amino acids. The germline V gene encodes CDR1 SQVTM and CDR2 ANQGSEA. As DNA, the CDR3 is TGCAGCGTTGCGGAGGGAGCCACGGGCACTGAAGCTTTCTTT. Its protein product is CSVAEGATGTEAFF.

The CDR3 DNA follows: TGTGCCAGCAGTTACCGGGACAACTACGAGCAGTACTTC. This codes for CASSYRDNYEQYF. This chain connects TRBV6-6 to TRBJ2-7; a possible D gene is TRBD1 (6 bases). CDR1 MNHNY and CDR2 SVGAGI come from the germline V gene (reference sequence). The ends were cut back, 2 bases at V and 3 bases at J, with 8 bases in the middle. The CDR3 consists of 13 residues.

This rearrangement joins TRBV9 to TRBJ2-1; a weak D match, TRBD2 (5 bases). Trimming took 0 bases from V and 2 from J, leaving 9 bases between them. The germline V gene encodes CDR1 SGDLS and CDR2 YYNGEE. The CDR3 consists of 15 residues. The CDR3 nucleotides read TGTGCCAGCAGCGTAGAGGGAGATGCCTACAATGAGCAGTTCTTC. Translated: CASSVEGDAYNEQFF. Full variable domain (missing parts from reference TRBV9 and TRBJ2-1): DSGVTQTPKHLITATGQRVTLRCSPRSGDLSVYWYQQSLDQGLQFLIQYYNGEERAKGNILERFSAQQFPDLHSELNLSSLELGDSALYFCASSVEGDAYNEQFFGPGTRLTVL.

The chain is built from TRBV27 and TRBJ2-7, with 8 bases that match TRBD1. With 5 bases clipped from V and 3 bases from J, the junction kept 3 bases outside the gene matches. The CDR3 is 13 residues long. The germline CDR1 and CDR2 sequences are MNHEY and SMNVEV (reference sequence). The CDR3 here is CASSPDRVYEQYF. The CDR3 DNA follows: TGTGCCAGCAGTCCGGACAGGGTCTACGAGCAGTACTTC.

The V and J genes are TRBV9 and TRBJ1-2, with a weak D call TRBD1 (6 bases). The CDR3 covers 13 residues. The V gene lost 0 bases and the J gene lost 8 bases, with 11 bases spanning the gap. CDR1 and CDR2 (germline): SGDLS, YYNGEE. CDR3 sequence (DNA): TGTGCCAGCAGCGTAGTAGGGGGACGGGGCTACACCTTC. Its translation: CASSVVGGRGYTF.

The CDR3 reads CASTRGGQRLLTQYF. The DNA of the CDR3 is TGTGCCAGCACCCGGGGGGGCCAAAGACTACTTACGCAGTATTTT. The rearrangement uses TRBV5-4 and TRBJ2-3, with 8 bases identical to TRBD2. V lost 6 bases and J lost 8; bases outside the gene matches: 14. The CDR3 is 15 amino acids. Germline loops: CDR1 SGHNT, CDR2 YYREEE (reference sequence).

This clone was detected a few times. The rearrangement links TRBV6-5 to TRBJ1-1; D remains unclear. Germline CDR1 is MNHEY and CDR2 is SVGAGI. The CDR3 runs 15 residues. Trimming pared 2 bases from V and 0 bases from J, leaving 10 bases between. Here the CDR3 DNA reads TGTGCCAGCAGTTACGCCCGCGGAATGAACACTGAAGCTTTCTTT. This sequence encodes CASSYARGMNTEAFF.

This clone showed up just once. The chain carries TRBV9 and TRBJ2-2, with D perhaps matching TRBD2 (6 bases). V shed 3 bases and J shed 6 bases, with 15 bases lying between them. This CDR3 comprises 15 residues. CDR1 and CDR2 from the germline V gene are SGDLS and YYNGEE. This chain's CDR3 is CASSAFLGGSGELFF. CDR3 DNA: TGTGCCAGCAGCGCGTTCCTCGGGGGTTCCGGGGAGCTGTTTTTT.

The rearrangement links TRBV7-2 to TRBJ2-2, with 9 bases fitting TRBD1. Per the germline V gene, CDR1 is SGHTA and CDR2 is FQGNSA. The ends lost 1 base at V and 7 bases at J; junction bases unmatched: 13. The CDR3 loop spans 18 amino acids. As DNA, the CDR3 is TGTGCCAGCAGCTTAGGCCCCCCGGGACAGGGTAGATTCGGGGAGCTGTTTTTT. Its translation is CASSLGPPGQGRFGELFF. The complete variable domain, with remaining parts taken from reference TRBV7-2 and TRBJ2-2, reads GAGVSQSPSNKVTEKGKDVELRCDPISGHTALYWYRQSLGQGLEFLIYFQGNSAPDKSGLPSDRFSAERTGGSVSTLTIQRTQQEDSAVYLCASSLGPPGQGRFGELFFGEGSRLTVL.

The rearrangement joins TRBV9 to TRBJ1-6, with unresolved D. This CDR3 contains 15 residues. Germline V gives CDR1 SGDLS, CDR2 YYNGEE. The ends were cut back, 0 bases at V and 7 bases at J, with 11 bases in the middle. CDR3 protein: CASSVGGTLNSPLHF. The CDR3 DNA follows: TGTGCCAGCAGCGTAGGCGGCACACTGAATTCACCCCTCCACTTT.

This chain joins TRBV5-5 and TRBJ1-1, with 7 bases identical to TRBD1. With V trimmed by 0 bases and J by 0 bases, 8 bases remained unmatched. The germline CDR1 and CDR2 sequences are SGHKS and YYEKEE (reference sequence). The CDR3 loop spans 17 amino acids. The CDR3 protein is CASSLATGEFMNTEAFF. CDR3 in DNA: TGTGCCAGCAGCTTGGCTACAGGGGAATTCATGAACACTGAAGCTTTCTTT.

The chain recombines TRBV2 with TRBJ2-1; a possible D gene is TRBD2 (6 bases). V gave up 6 bases and J gave up 0 bases, with 18 bases separating them. Germline loops: CDR1 SNHLY, CDR2 FYNNEI. CDR3 length equals 17 residues. CDR3 in DNA: TGTGCCAGCAGGTCCCGACTAGTTCAGGTCTCCTACAATGAGCAGTTCTTC. Protein product: CASRSRLVQVSYNEQFF.